This TCR beta chain came from a study of blood T cell repertoires in COVID-19. Study at large: The origin of the acute and convalescent COVID-19 samples was the United States, Italy and Spain. PBMCs, B-cell-depleted T cells, or T cells were the source of the cDNA or gDNA that made up the material.

Generated by immunoSEQ multiplex PCR, the TCRdb table keeps only in-frame clones and is missing some. The data show about 300,000 clones, 85% seen once. Across fewer than 25 US areas, participants ranged in age from roughly 18 to 89 years. Source material: PBMCs or T cells enriched from blood (not recorded which). This receptor was obtained from a woman aged 45-59 years who had recovered from COVID-19.

The CDR3 region has the DNA TGTGCCAGCAGTTTAGCCAGGTGGAACACTGAAGCTTTCTTT. Encoded protein: CASSLARWNTEAFF. The chain employs TRBV27 and TRBJ1-1; D remains unclear. V lost 2 bases and J 1 base, leaving 8 bases between the germline ends. CDR3 length: 14 amino acids. From germline, CDR1 is MNHEY and CDR2 SMNVEV (reference sequence).